This T cell receptor beta chain was captured by sequencing in a study of T cell responses to AZD1222 COVID-19 vaccine. This CDR3 is built from 18 residues. Trimming at V came to 2 bases and at J to 6 bases, leaving 14 bases not matched to a gene. The germline CDR1 and CDR2 sequences are SGHNT and YENEEA. TCRdb keeps only in-frame clones here, not all; method: immunoSEQ multiplex PCR. This table holds fewer than 200,000 clones, under 95% found once. This receptor was identified in an adult who received the AZD1222 COVID-19 vaccine. The sample in question was peripheral blood, obtained 28 days after the second AZD1222 dose. The V call is TRBV11-3, the J call TRBJ2-7; 12 nucleotides align to TRBD1. The CDR3, as DNA: TGTGCCAGCAGCTTAATCAGATTTGCCGGGACAGGGGGCTCCGAGCAGTACTTC. Translating it yields CASSLIRFAGTGGSEQYF.